A selection of T cell receptor beta chains follows, all from one sample in a study of T cell repertoires in MIS-A myocarditis. Some clones are missing from TCRdb's copy, which holds only in-frame ones; the method was immunoSEQ multiplex PCR. The table lists about 10,000 clones, around 89% of them singletons. Material for sequencing was thoracic lymph node tissue obtained at autopsy. The receptors were sampled from a man younger than 30 with fulminant myocarditis from multisystem inflammatory syndrome in adults (MIS-A) after COVID-19. The CDR3 runs from the conserved cysteine through the conserved F or W. A D gene is named only where the DNA matches it firmly. Size is stated for part of the rows, as once, few or many counts, or as a class when the clone is expanded.

TRBV6-5	14	.	TRBJ2-2	.	CASSQWVYTGELFF	TGTGCCAGCAGCCAGTGGGTTTACACCGGGGAGCTGTTTTTT
TRBV4-1	15	.	TRBJ2-7	medium-sized	CASSQEGRSTDEQYF	TGCGCCAGCAGCCAAGAGGGCAGATCCACGGACGAGCAGTACTTC
TRBV28	13	.	TRBJ1-5	.	CATYGPLHGPQHF	TGTGCCACTTATGGCCCCCTTCATGGTCCCCAGCATTTT
TRBV4-1	14	.	TRBJ1-1	few	CASSQGDRRTEAFF	TGCGCCAGCAGCCAAGGTGATAGGCGGACTGAAGCTTTCTTT
TRBV6-1	18	TRBD2	TRBJ2-1	.	CASSEAEWLAGWGNEQFF	TGTGCCAGCAGTGAAGCTGAGTGGCTAGCGGGTTGGGGCAATGAGCAGTTCTTC
TRBV10-3	14	.	TRBJ1-2	.	CAINWGGRNYGYTF	TGTGCCATCAACTGGGGAGGGAGAAACTATGGCTACACCTTC
TRBV2	16	.	TRBJ2-1	.	CASSSQGRSSYNEQFF	TGTGCCAGCAGTTCCCAGGGACGCAGCTCCTACAATGAGCAGTTCTTC
TRBV5-1	17	.	TRBJ1-3	.	CASSRGTGLSSGNTIYF	TGCGCCAGCAGCAGGGGGACCGGACTGAGCTCTGGAAACACCATATATTTT
TRBV9	15	TRBD1	TRBJ1-2	.	CASSPRDRERYGYTF	TGTGCCAGCAGCCCGAGGGACAGGGAAAGATATGGCTACACCTTC
TRBV2	17	TRBD2	TRBJ2-3	.	CASSEALAGGITDTQYF	TGTGCCAGCAGTGAAGCGCTAGCGGGGGGGATCACAGATACGCAGTATTTT
TRBV5-1	14	.	TRBJ1-1	.	CASSLSQTNTEAFF	TGCGCCAGCAGCTTGTCCCAGACGAACACTGAAGCTTTCTTT
TRBV27	15	TRBD2	TRBJ2-7	.	CASSFTSGGAYEQYF	TGTGCCAGCAGTTTTACTAGCGGGGGGGCCTACGAGCAGTACTTC
TRBV13	15	TRBD1	TRBJ2-7	.	CASSRGQGPSYEQYF	TGTGCCAGCAGTCGGGGACAGGGACCCTCCTACGAGCAGTACTTC
TRBV30	12	.	TRBJ1-2	.	CAWSGLGQGYTF	TGTGCCTGGAGCGGATTGGGGCAGGGCTACACCTTC
TRBV28	15	TRBD2	TRBJ2-7	.	CASSFRTSGRHEQYF	TGTGCCAGCAGTTTTCGGACTAGCGGGAGGCACGAGCAGTACTTC
TRBV28	13	.	TRBJ1-5	.	CASSLRAGGPQHF	TGTGCCAGCAGTTTAAGGGCGGGTGGGCCCCAGCATTTT
TRBV3-1/TRBV3-2	15	.	TRBJ1-1	.	CASSQVGGGNTEAFF	TGTGCCAGCAGCCAAGTTGGAGGGGGGAACACTGAAGCTTTCTTT
TRBV3-1/TRBV3-2	16	TRBD1	TRBJ1-2	.	CASSHLDRGHLEGYTF	TGTGCCAGCAGCCATCTCGACAGGGGGCATTTGGAAGGCTACACCTTC
TRBV7-2	14	TRBD1	TRBJ1-5	once	CASSFDRGGQPQHF	TGTGCCAGCAGCTTTGACAGGGGGGGACAGCCCCAGCATTTT
TRBV5-4	13	TRBD1	TRBJ1-2	.	CASSEGALNGYTF	TGTGCCAGCAGTGAGGGGGCGTTGAATGGCTACACCTTC
TRBV16	12	TRBD1	TRBJ1-1	.	CASSPGGGRAFF	TGTGCCAGCAGCCCAGGGGGGGGACGAGCTTTCTTT
TRBV7-9	17	TRBD1	TRBJ1-3	.	CASSHRTGFFSGNTIYF	TGTGCCAGCAGCCACAGGACAGGGTTTTTCTCTGGAAACACCATATATTTT
TRBV4-1	17	.	TRBJ1-1	.	CASSHYEGLRDETEAFF	TGCGCCAGCAGCCATTACGAAGGACTGAGGGATGAAACTGAAGCTTTCTTT
TRBV18	13	TRBD1	TRBJ2-7	.	CASSPGQDYEQYF	TGTGCCAGCTCACCGGGACAGGATTACGAGCAGTACTTC
TRBV4-3	14	TRBD1	TRBJ1-1	.	CASSQFPGGTEAFF	TGCGCCAGCAGCCAATTCCCAGGGGGAACTGAAGCTTTCTTT
TRBV6-2/TRBV6-3	17	TRBD1	TRBJ2-2	.	CASSYPSGRGRGGELFF	TGTGCCAGCAGTTACCCCAGCGGCAGGGGGCGAGGCGGGGAGCTGTTTTTT
TRBV19	18	TRBD2	TRBJ2-3	once	CASSMRLAGGPRTDTQYF	TGTGCCAGTAGTATGCGGCTAGCGGGAGGCCCACGCACAGATACGCAGTATTTT
TRBV2	16	.	TRBJ1-3	.	CASTSGTAYSGDTIYF	TGTGCCAGCACCTCCGGGACGGCCTACTCTGGAGACACCATATATTTT
TRBV7-9	17	TRBD2	TRBJ2-1	once	CASSPLFSGGDYNEQFF	TGTGCCAGCAGCCCGCTCTTTAGCGGGGGGGACTACAATGAGCAGTTCTTC
TRBV3-1/TRBV3-2	15	TRBD1	TRBJ2-7	.	CASSQKGQDPYEQYF	TGTGCCAGCAGCCAAAAGGGACAGGACCCCTACGAGCAGTACTTC
TRBV5-4	12	.	TRBJ1-1	.	CASSAGDYEAFF	TGTGCCAGCAGCGCAGGGGATTATGAAGCTTTCTTT
TRBV4-1	13	.	TRBJ1-1	once	CASSQAGNTEAFF	TGCGCCAGCAGCCAAGCAGGGAACACTGAAGCTTTCTTT
TRBV28	15	TRBD2	TRBJ2-7	.	CASSSPGLAVYEQYF	TGTGCCAGCAGCTCGCCGGGACTAGCGGTCTACGAGCAGTACTTC
TRBV30	13	.	TRBJ2-7	.	CAWSVFAGAEQYF	TGTGCCTGGAGTGTATTTGCAGGGGCCGAGCAGTACTTC
TRBV12-3/TRBV12-4	12	.	TRBJ1-1	.	CASSLGSTEAFF	TGTGCCAGCAGTTTAGGTTCCACTGAAGCTTTCTTT
TRBV9	15	.	TRBJ1-6	.	CASSVVDSMNSPLHF	TGTGCCAGCAGCGTAGTAGACAGCATGAATTCACCCCTCCACTTT
TRBV9	16	.	TRBJ2-2	once	CASSADRGGGTGELFF	TGTGCCAGCAGCGCCGACAGGGGCGGGGGCACCGGGGAGCTGTTTTTT
TRBV28	16	TRBD1	TRBJ1-2	once	CASSLETGGIYYGYTF	TGTGCCAGCAGTTTGGAGACAGGGGGGATATACTATGGCTACACCTTC
TRBV9	16	TRBD1	TRBJ1-3	.	CASSADTTGAGNTIYF	TGTGCCAGCAGCGCGGATACGACAGGGGCTGGAAACACCATATATTTT